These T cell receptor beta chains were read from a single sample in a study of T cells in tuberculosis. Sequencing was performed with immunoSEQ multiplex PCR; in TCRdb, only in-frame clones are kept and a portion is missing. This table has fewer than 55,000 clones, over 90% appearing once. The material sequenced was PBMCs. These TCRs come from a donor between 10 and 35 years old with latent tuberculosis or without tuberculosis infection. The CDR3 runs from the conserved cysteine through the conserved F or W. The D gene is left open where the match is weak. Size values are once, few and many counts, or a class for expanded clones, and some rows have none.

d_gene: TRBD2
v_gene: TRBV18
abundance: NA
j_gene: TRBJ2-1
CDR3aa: CASSPYVFSGRVNEQFF
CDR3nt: TGTGCCAGCTCACCGTACGTCTTCAGCGGGAGGGTCAATGAGCAGTTCTTC

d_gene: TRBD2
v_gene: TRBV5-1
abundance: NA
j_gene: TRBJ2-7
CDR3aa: CASSLASGGYEQYF
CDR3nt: TGCGCCAGCAGCTTGGCTAGCGGCGGCTACGAGCAGTACTTC

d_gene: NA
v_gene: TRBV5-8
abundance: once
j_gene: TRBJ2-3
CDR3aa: CASSLGLNPPTDTQYF
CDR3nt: TGTGCCAGCAGCTTGGGACTTAACCCCCCCACAGATACGCAGTATTTT

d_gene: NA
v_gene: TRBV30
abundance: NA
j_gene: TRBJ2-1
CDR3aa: CAWSVSSSYNEQFF
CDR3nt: TGTGCCTGGAGTGTAAGTAGCTCCTACAATGAGCAGTTCTTC

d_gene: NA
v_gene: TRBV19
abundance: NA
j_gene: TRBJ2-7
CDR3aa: CASSLGHSYEQYF
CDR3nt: TGTGCCAGTAGTCTAGGGCACTCCTACGAGCAGTACTTC

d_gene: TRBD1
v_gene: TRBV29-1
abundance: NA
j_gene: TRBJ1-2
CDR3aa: CSAITGGTYGYTF
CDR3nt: TGCAGCGCTATTACAGGGGGCACCTATGGCTACACCTTC

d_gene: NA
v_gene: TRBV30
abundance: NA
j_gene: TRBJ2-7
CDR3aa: CAWSEGGFSYEQYF
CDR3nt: TGTGCCTGGAGTGAGGGCGGGTTCTCCTACGAGCAGTACTTC

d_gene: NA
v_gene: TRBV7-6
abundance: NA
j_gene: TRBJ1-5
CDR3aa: CASSLGGFRSQPQHF
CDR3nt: TGTGCCAGCAGCTTAGGAGGGTTCCGTTCTCAGCCCCAGCATTTT

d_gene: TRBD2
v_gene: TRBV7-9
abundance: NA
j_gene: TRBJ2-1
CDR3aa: CASSLTTSGTSYNEQFF
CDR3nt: TGTGCCAGCAGCTTGACGACTAGCGGGACATCCTACAATGAGCAGTTCTTC

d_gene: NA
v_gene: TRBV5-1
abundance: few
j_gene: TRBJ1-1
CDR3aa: CASSLAQGYTEAFF
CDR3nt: TGCGCCAGCAGCTTGGCCCAGGGATACACTGAAGCTTTCTTT

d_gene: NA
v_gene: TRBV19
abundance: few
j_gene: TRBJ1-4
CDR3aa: CASSIPPGQGHKLFF
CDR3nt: TGTGCCAGTAGTATCCCTCCAGGCCAGGGGCACAAACTGTTTTTT

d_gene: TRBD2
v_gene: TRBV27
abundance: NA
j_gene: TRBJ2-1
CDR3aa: CASSTGTSGHNEQFF
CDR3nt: TGTGCCAGCAGTACCGGGACTAGCGGACACAATGAGCAGTTCTTC

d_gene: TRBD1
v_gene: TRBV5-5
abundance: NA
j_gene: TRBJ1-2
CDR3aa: CASSTRDRAVNGYTF
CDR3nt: TGTGCCAGCAGCACCCGGGACAGGGCGGTAAATGGCTACACCTTC

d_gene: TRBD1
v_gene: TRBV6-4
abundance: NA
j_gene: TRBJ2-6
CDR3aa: CASSGGQGENSGANVLTF
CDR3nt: TGTGCCAGCAGTGGGGGACAGGGGGAGAACTCTGGGGCCAACGTCCTGACTTTC

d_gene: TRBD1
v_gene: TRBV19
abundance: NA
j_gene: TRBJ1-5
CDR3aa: CASSIDRYRGDQPQHF
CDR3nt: TGTGCCAGTAGTATAGATCGTTACAGGGGGGATCAGCCCCAGCATTTT

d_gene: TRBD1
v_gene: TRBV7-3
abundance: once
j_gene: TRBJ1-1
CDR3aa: CASSLDRDTEAFF
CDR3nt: TGTGCCAGCAGCTTAGACAGGGACACTGAAGCTTTCTTT

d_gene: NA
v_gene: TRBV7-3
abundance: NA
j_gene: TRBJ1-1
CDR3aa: CASSLTGQNTEAFF
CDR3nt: TGTGCCAGCAGCTTAACTGGGCAGAACACTGAAGCTTTCTTT

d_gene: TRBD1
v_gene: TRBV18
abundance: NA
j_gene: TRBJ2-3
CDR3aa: CASSRQGAQADTQYF
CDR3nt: TGTGCCAGCTCAAGACAGGGGGCACAAGCAGATACGCAGTATTTT

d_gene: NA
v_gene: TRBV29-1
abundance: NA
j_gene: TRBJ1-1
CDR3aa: CSGQGGGTEAFF
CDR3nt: TGCAGCGGTCAGGGAGGGGGAACTGAAGCTTTCTTT

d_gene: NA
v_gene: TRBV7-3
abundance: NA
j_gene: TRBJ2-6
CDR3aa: CASSFRPGVLSSGANVLTF
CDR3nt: TGTGCCAGCAGCTTTCGACCAGGGGTCCTATCCTCTGGGGCCAACGTCCTGACTTTC

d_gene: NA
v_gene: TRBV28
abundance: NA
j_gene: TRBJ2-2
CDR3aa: CASSSRTTLAGELFF
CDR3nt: TGTGCCAGCAGCTCCCGGACTACCCTGGCCGGGGAGCTGTTTTTT

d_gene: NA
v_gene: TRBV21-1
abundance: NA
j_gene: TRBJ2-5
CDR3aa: CASSKSGASSGETQYF
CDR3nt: TGTGCCAGCAGCAAAAGTGGTGCTAGCTCGGGTGAGACCCAGTACTTC

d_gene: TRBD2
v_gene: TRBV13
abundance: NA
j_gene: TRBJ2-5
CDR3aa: CASSPRLAGEGETQYF
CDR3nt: TGTGCCAGCAGCCCCCGACTAGCGGGAGAGGGGGAGACCCAGTACTTC

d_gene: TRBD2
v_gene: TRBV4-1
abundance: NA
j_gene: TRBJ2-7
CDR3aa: CASSLSGASYEQYF
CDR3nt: TGCGCCAGCAGCCTTAGCGGGGCTTCCTACGAGCAGTACTTC

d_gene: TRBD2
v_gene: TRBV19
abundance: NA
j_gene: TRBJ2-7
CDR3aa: CASSIRTSGSNEQYF
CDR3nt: TGTGCCAGTAGTATCAGGACTAGCGGGAGTAACGAGCAGTACTTC

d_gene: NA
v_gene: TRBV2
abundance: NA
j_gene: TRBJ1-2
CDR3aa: CASSEVNSLPRYTF
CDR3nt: TGTGCCAGCAGTGAGGTAAACAGCCTTCCTCGCTACACCTTC

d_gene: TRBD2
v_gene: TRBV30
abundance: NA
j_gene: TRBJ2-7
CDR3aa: CAGQGGGYEQYF
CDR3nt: TGTGCCGGCCAGGGCGGGGGCTACGAGCAGTACTTC

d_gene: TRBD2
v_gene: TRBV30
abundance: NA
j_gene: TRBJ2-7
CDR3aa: CAGSDGTSATYEQYF
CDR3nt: TGTGCTGGTTCGGATGGGACTAGCGCGACCTACGAGCAGTACTTC

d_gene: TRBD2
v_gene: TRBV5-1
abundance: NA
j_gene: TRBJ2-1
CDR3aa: CASTSLAGGAGSSYNEQFF
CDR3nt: TGCGCCAGCACCTCACTAGCGGGAGGGGCTGGAAGCTCCTACAATGAGCAGTTCTTC

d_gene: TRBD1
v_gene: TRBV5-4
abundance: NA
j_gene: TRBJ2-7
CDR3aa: CASSPGQGDEQYF
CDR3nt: TGTGCCAGCTCTCCGGGACAGGGGGACGAGCAGTACTTC

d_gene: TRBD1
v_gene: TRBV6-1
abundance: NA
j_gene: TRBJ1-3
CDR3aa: CASNREGQGVDTIYF
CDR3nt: TGTGCCAGCAATAGAGAGGGACAGGGGGTAGACACCATATATTTT

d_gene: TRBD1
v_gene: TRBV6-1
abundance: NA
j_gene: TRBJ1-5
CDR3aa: CASSPGTGVRRAQHF
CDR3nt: TGTGCCAGCAGTCCGGGGACAGGGGTGCGCCGAGCCCAGCATTTT

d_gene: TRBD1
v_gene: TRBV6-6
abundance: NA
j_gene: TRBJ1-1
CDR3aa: CASQGETEAFF
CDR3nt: TGTGCCAGCCAGGGGGAGACTGAAGCTTTCTTT

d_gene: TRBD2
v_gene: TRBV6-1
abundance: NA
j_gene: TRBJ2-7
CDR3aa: CASSEVQLAGLPYEQYF
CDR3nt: TGTGCCAGCAGTGAAGTTCAGTTAGCGGGGCTTCCCTACGAGCAGTACTTC

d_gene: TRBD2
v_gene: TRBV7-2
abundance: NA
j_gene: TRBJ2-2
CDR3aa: CASSSPGRALTGELFF
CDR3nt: TGTGCCAGCAGCTCGCCGGGGAGGGCCCTCACCGGGGAGCTGTTTTTT

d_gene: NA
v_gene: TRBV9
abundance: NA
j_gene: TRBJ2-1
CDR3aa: CASSVKPGWDNEQFF
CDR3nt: TGTGCCAGCAGCGTAAAACCGGGATGGGACAATGAGCAGTTCTTC

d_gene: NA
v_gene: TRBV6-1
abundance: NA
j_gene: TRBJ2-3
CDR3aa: CASSEAGGSTDTQYF
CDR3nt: TGTGCCAGCAGTGAAGCGGGCGGGAGCACAGATACGCAGTATTTT

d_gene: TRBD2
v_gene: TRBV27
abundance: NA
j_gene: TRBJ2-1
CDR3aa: CASSLFAGAGYNEQFF
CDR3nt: TGTGCCAGCAGTTTATTCGCGGGAGCTGGCTACAATGAGCAGTTCTTC

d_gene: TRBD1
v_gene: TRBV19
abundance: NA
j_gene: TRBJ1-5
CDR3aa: CASSIGDSLGHQPQHF
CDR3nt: TGTGCCAGTAGTATTGGGGACAGTTTGGGGCATCAGCCCCAGCATTTT

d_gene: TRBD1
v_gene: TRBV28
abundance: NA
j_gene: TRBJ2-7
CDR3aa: CASSPGQAGQYF
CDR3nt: TGTGCCAGCAGTCCCGGACAGGCAGGGCAGTACTTC

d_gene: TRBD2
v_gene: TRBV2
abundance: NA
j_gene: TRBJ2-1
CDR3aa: CASSGELATNNEQFF
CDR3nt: TGTGCCAGCAGTGGGGAACTAGCGACGAACAATGAGCAGTTCTTC

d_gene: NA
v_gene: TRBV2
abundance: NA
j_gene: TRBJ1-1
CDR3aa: CASMADRNREAFF
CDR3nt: TGTGCCAGCATGGCGGACAGAAATAGAGAAGCTTTCTTT

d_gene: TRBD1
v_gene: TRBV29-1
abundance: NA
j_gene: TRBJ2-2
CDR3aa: CSGKQGAGELFF
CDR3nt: TGCAGCGGGAAACAGGGGGCCGGGGAGCTGTTTTTT